Below are 13 T cell receptor beta chains sequenced from a single sample in a study of blood T cell repertoires in COVID-19. Measured with immunoSEQ multiplex PCR; TCRdb has only the in-frame clones, and not every one. The sample lists 200,000 to 250,000 clones, around 84% occurring once. What was sequenced was peripheral blood. Every receptor here comes from an elderly man with acute or convalescent COVID-19.

The chain employs TRBV11-3 and TRBJ2-3; TRBD1 agrees at 10 bases. The CDR3 covers 15 residues. V was clipped by 5 bases and J by 4 bases; unmatched bases: 6. CDR1 is SGHNT, CDR2 YENEEA, per germline. The CDR3 region is CASSARTGGPDTQYF. Written as DNA, the CDR3 is TGTGCCAGCAGCGCCCGGACAGGGGGGCCAGATACGCAGTATTTT.

Only a few counts were recorded for this clone. This CDR3 is CASSKGQGTEAFF. Here the CDR3 DNA reads TGTGCCAGCAGCAAGGGACAGGGTACTGAAGCTTTCTTT. This sequence joins TRBV7-9 and TRBJ1-1, with 9 nucleotides matching TRBD1. The ends lost 5 bases at V and 5 bases at J; junction bases unmatched: 3. The CDR3 is made up of 13 amino acids. Looked up from germline, CDR1 is SEHNR and CDR2 is FQNEAQ (reference sequence).

The chain recombines TRBV6-5 with TRBJ2-5, with a weak D call TRBD2 (5 bases). The CDR3 covers 15 residues. V was pared by 5 bases and J by 0 bases, with 13 bases between. CDR1 MNHEY and CDR2 SVGAGI come from the germline V gene. CDR3 loop: CASSKFRRDQETQYF. The CDR3 DNA is TGTGCCAGCAGTAAATTTAGGCGGGACCAAGAGACCCAGTACTTC.

The chain employs TRBV28 and TRBJ2-6; 8 bases fit TRBD1. The CDR3 is 18 amino acids. V lost 7 bases and J lost 0; bases outside the gene matches: 11. CDR1 is MDHEN, CDR2 SYDVKM, per germline. CDR3 protein: CASIRAGTGASGANVLTF. As DNA, the CDR3 is TGTGCCAGCATACGGGCCGGGACAGGTGCCTCTGGGGCCAACGTCCTGACTTTC.

J is TRBJ1-4 and V is TRBV19, with TRBD1 matching 10 bases. V dropped 6 bases and J dropped 7; count of bases not matched to a gene: 8. Germline V gives CDR1 LNHDA, CDR2 SQIVND (reference sequence). CDR3 size: 15 residues. The CDR3 is CASSPTGGRGEKLFF. As DNA, the CDR3 is TGTGCCAGTAGCCCGACAGGGGGCAGGGGTGAAAAACTGTTTTTT.

The genes are TRBV10-3 and TRBJ2-7, with TRBD2 as a possible D gene (5 bases). Trimming left V 3 bases short and J 2 bases short, with 11 bases between. Germline V gives CDR1 ENHRY, CDR2 SYGVKD. The CDR3 is 14 amino acids. The chain's CDR3 is CAISDRGITYEQYF. Here the CDR3 DNA reads TGTGCCATCAGTGACCGAGGGATCACCTACGAGCAGTACTTC.

This clone was recorded once. The chain recombines TRBV15 with TRBJ1-2; D call uncertain. Germline V gene sequence: CDR1 LNHNV, CDR2 YYDKDF (reference sequence). The V and J ends lost 3 bases and 6 bases respectively, with 14 bases between them. This CDR3 comprises 14 residues. CDR3 coding DNA: TGTGCCACCAGCAGTCCGGGTATTTTTCATGGCTACACCTTC. Protein product: CATSSPGIFHGYTF.

CDR3 region: CSVGGLAIDTDTQYF. CDR3 nucleotide sequence: TGCAGCGTGGGGGGACTAGCGATTGACACAGATACGCAGTATTTT. The V call is TRBV29-1, the J call TRBJ2-3; 10 bases agree with TRBD2. The germline gives CDR1 SQVTM, CDR2 ANQGSEA. This CDR3 is 15 amino acids long. Trimming cost V 6 bases and J 2 bases; bases outside gene matches: 8.

The chain is built from TRBV7-2 and TRBJ1-6; the D gene is possibly TRBD1 (6 bases). The ends were cut back, 5 bases at V and 16 bases at J, with 24 bases in the middle. The CDR3 covers 15 residues. Per the germline V gene, CDR1 is SGHTA and CDR2 is FQGNSA. CDR3 sequence (DNA): TGTGCCAGCAGCGCCCGACAGGCGGGGGCCTCAATACTCCACTTT. The encoded protein is CASSARQAGASILHF.

The sample holds one count of this clone. The gene calls are TRBV7-9 and TRBJ1-2; TRBD1 aligns across 11 bases. Per germline, CDR1 SEHNR and CDR2 FQNEAQ (reference sequence). The CDR3 has 16 amino acids. The junction had 11 bases not matched to a gene; V was cut back by 4 bases and J by 7 bases. CDR3 amino acids: CASSYVRGQGAVGYTF. CDR3 sequence (DNA): TGTGCCAGCAGCTACGTCCGCGGACAGGGGGCGGTTGGCTACACCTTC.

V and J are TRBV29-1 and TRBJ2-2, with TRBD2 matching 10 bases. CDR1 and CDR2 (germline): SQVTM, ANQGSEA. Trimming removed 4 bases from V and 1 base from J; junction bases left unmatched: 3. The CDR3 runs 15 residues. The CDR3: CSVASGSRNTGELFF. CDR3 sequence (DNA): TGCAGCGTTGCTAGCGGGAGTCGGAACACCGGGGAGCTGTTTTTT.

V gene TRBV6-2 or TRBV6-3 combines with J gene TRBJ2-1, with 8 bases matching TRBD2. The CDR3 covers 17 residues. V lost 2 bases, J lost 2 bases, and 8 bases stayed unmatched. Germline V gives CDR1 MNHEY, CDR2 SVGEGT. CDR3 DNA sequence: TGTGCCAGCAGTTACACCTATAGCGGGACCGCCTACAATGAGCAGTTCTTC. Protein product: CASSYTYSGTAYNEQFF.

This clone was detected once. This chain joins TRBV2 and TRBJ2-7; the match to TRBD2 covers 8 bases. There are 13 residues in the CDR3. CDR1 is SNHLY, CDR2 FYNNEI, per germline. V lost 3 bases, J lost 7 bases, and 5 bases stayed unmatched. Here the CDR3 DNA reads TGTGCCAGCAGTGAGCGGGAGGAGGGGGAGCAGTACTTC. Amino acids: CASSEREEGEQYF.